The clone carrying this T cell receptor beta chain was found a few times. No antigen is known for it. V lost 0 bases and J lost 5, with 16 bases in between. The length of the CDR3 is 16 residues. In germline, CDR1 is SGHRS, CDR2 YFSETQ. The data were taken from a study of T cells after yellow fever vaccination. General observations from the study: Weaker overall was a secondary response that nonetheless peaked faster, on day 5 versus 15. Among all clonotypes, a small share was observed in both CD4 and CD8 compartments. Any FACS-sorted repertoire could hold abundant clonotypes that contaminate it from the bulk population.

Template-switching 5'RACE yielded the TCR cDNA; a universal primer site and UMIs were added in the process. In TCRdb, the 5' RACE reads were re-called with MiXCR into one record per CDR3 protein. The table includes 500,000 to 550,000 distinct CDR3 sequences, less than 25% detected once. This sequence originates from a man younger than 35 who received the YFV17D yellow fever vaccine. V usage is TRBV5-1 and J usage is TRBJ2-3, with a possible D match to TRBD2 (7 bases). The specimen was PBMCs, collected more than 20 days after the first yellow fever vaccination. CDR3: CASSLAGAGARDTQYF. CDR3 bases: TGCGCCAGCAGCTTGGCCGGGGCGGGGGCCAGAGATACGCAGTATTTT.